The T cell receptor (beta chain) under discussion was sequenced for a study of human T cells and chemical hapten exposure (dated by TCRdb to 2020 to 2023). For the study in its entirety: The libraries were sequenced as a pool, and the TCR yield per sample differed mostly because of small variations in library volumes within the pool. The study tracked peripheral blood TCR repertoire changes in vivo during primary and secondary sensitization to the hapten diphenylcyclopropenone (DPC) in alopecia patients. Each blood RNA sample was used to sequence both TCR alpha and TCR beta chains.

What the authors observed across the whole study: The number of TCRs above 1 in 1000 frequency did not change with DPC sensitization; there was no evidence of global repertoire structure alterations. Repeated subsampling changed both the strength of the expansion versus patch-test correlation and the threshold at which that correlation became significant.

This clonotype is medium-sized (0.01 to 0.1%) in its sample. What antigen it recognizes has not been identified. The sample holds no much larger clone one base away, and base qualities are not on file. What this sample's time point label stands for: healthy volunteer bleed at 2 weeks. Total RNA was isolated from unfractionated whole blood collected in Tempus Blood RNA tubes. Five healthy volunteers served as TCR sequencing controls and were bled at day 0, 2 weeks and 6 weeks. To prepare the library, RACE was applied. Instrument on record: NextSeq 500. Library preparation attached unique molecular identifiers to individual cDNA molecules for quantitative, reproducible TCR counting. The paper's data handling went like this. Samples had a median of roughly 91,000 TCRs, with a range from roughly 23,224 to 700,000. V, J and CDR3 annotation of the TCR reads was carried out using the Decombinator software suite. For PS versus PT1 abundance plots, all samples were subsampled to the same number of TCRs (28,000). TCRs were defined as expanded if absent before sensitization and observed at least eight times at the 2-week time point. TCRdb applied fastp at Q25 and MiXCR to the public reads, then kept only in-frame beta chains. Every CDR3 protein is listed once, alongside the most common genes and DNA of its rows. The V and J calls and clone size come from TCRdb's table, not from the authors' own analysis. The sample contains about 45,000 distinct CDR3 sequences, nearly 4.5% of them found a single time. About 5.8% of the sample belongs to the ten largest clones.

The germline V gene encodes CDR1 KGHSH and CDR2 LQKENI. Spanning cysteine to phenylalanine, the CDR3 consists of 16 amino acids. Only the CDR3 part of the read is kept: 48 bases, read in frame from the first base. The germline ends are 11 bases apart after V is trimmed by 3 bases and J by 2 bases. What was sequenced was whole blood. The clonotype was recovered from a human donor in good health. Some clones in this sample may be carry-over from other donors' samples. The rearrangement combines TRBV18 with TRBJ2-6; 5 matching bases give a weak D call of TRBD1. The CDR3 protein is CASSPQGRAGANVLTF. The nucleotides are TGTGCCAGCTCACCCCAGGGCAGGGCTGGGGCCAACGTCCTGACTTTC.